These 20 T cell receptor beta chains were all obtained from the same sample, sequenced in a study of naive and memory T cell subsets. Described treatment: skin biopsy from PPD injection site in Mantoux-positive individual. TCR cDNA received a 3' ligated oligonucleotide that carried a UMI. Four PCR rounds used nested alpha and beta constant region primers plus the SP2 primer. TCRdb ran MiXCR on the UMI-ligation and nested PCR reads and lists one entry per CDR3 protein. The sample lists tens of thousands of distinct CDR3 sequences, around 10% occurring once. The sample here was skin, taken from a tuberculin skin test site. All receptors come from an adult in good health.

The CDR3 DNA sequence: TGTGCCAGCAGCCCAGACGGGCAAAACTATGGCTACACCTTC. It is translated as CASSPDGQNYGYTF. The rearrangement links TRBV11-1 to TRBJ1-2, with no clear D. Trimming removed 5 bases at V and 2 bases at J, with 12 bases between. Germline assignment: CDR1 SGHAT and CDR2 FQDESV (reference sequence). The CDR3 covers 14 residues. Full variable domain (rest looked up from reference TRBV11-1 and TRBJ1-2): EAEVAQSPRYKITEKSQAVAFWCDPISGHATLYWYRQILGQGPELLVQFQDESVVDDSQLPKDRFSAERLKGVDSTLKIQPAELGDSAMYLCASSPDGQNYGYTFGSGTRLTVV.

This clonotype has ten or more counts. This chain joins TRBV27 and TRBJ1-1; D gene unclear. The germline CDR1 and CDR2 sequences are MNHEY and SMNVEV (reference sequence). Trimming shortened V by 2 bases and J by 4 bases, and 8 bases separated the two germline ends. CDR3 length equals 13 residues. The CDR3 region is CASSLAVSTEAFF. DNA for the CDR3: TGTGCCAGCAGTTTAGCAGTATCCACTGAAGCTTTCTTT.

The V and J genes are TRBV11-1 and TRBJ2-7; D might be TRBD2 (6 bases). The V end lost 5 bases, the J end lost 4 bases, and 12 bases lay between the germline ends. The CDR3 totals 13 residues. Germline assignment: CDR1 SGHAT and CDR2 FQDESV (reference sequence). The CDR3 nucleotides are TGTGCCAGCAGCGACGGGAGTAGATACGAGCAGTACTTC. This sequence encodes CASSDGSRYEQYF.

This clonotype has a count of ten or more. The rearrangement joins TRBV7-2 to TRBJ2-3; 14 nucleotides align to TRBD2. V was clipped by 0 bases and J by 1 base; unmatched bases: 0. CDR1 and CDR2 from the germline V gene are SGHTA and FQGNSA. The length of the CDR3 is 17 residues. The CDR3 bases are TGTGCCAGCAGCTTAGCGGGACTAGCGGGAGGCACAGATACGCAGTATTTT. Translating it yields CASSLAGLAGGTDTQYF.

This clonotype was found many times. V usage is TRBV29-1 and J usage is TRBJ1-2, with TRBD1 matching over 7 bases. CDR1 and CDR2 from the germline V gene are SQVTM and ANQGSEA. V dropped 0 bases and J dropped 7; count of bases not matched to a gene: 8. The CDR3 covers 14 residues. The chain's CDR3 is CSVEDPWKGAGYTF. The DNA for the CDR3 is TGCAGCGTTGAAGATCCTTGGAAGGGGGCTGGCTACACCTTC.

The gene calls are TRBV29-1 and TRBJ1-2; no definite D call. The CDR3 runs 15 residues. Germline V gene sequence: CDR1 SQVTM, CDR2 ANQGSEA. Trimming removed 2 bases from V and 3 bases from J, with 16 bases in between. In DNA form, the CDR3 reads TGCAGCGTTGAACAGCGACGGCCAGACCACTATGGCTACACCTTC. Its protein is CSVEQRRPDHYGYTF.

This clonotype has ten or more counts. This sequence joins TRBV20-1 and TRBJ1-1; no definite D call. Trimming pared 5 bases from V and 6 bases from J, leaving 7 bases between. The CDR3 is 10 amino acids. Germline CDR1 is DFQATT and CDR2 is SNEGSKA (reference sequence). CDR3 nucleotide sequence: TGCAGTGCTGCCGGGTCTGAAGCTTTCTTT. Translating it yields CSAAGSEAFF.

There are many counts of this clonotype. This rearrangement joins TRBV27 to TRBJ2-3; 9 nucleotides align to TRBD2. This CDR3 spans 16 amino acids. With V trimmed by 0 bases and J by 3 bases, 4 bases remained unmatched. Looked up from germline, CDR1 is MNHEY and CDR2 is SMNVEV (reference sequence). The CDR3 reads CASSLSLAGLTDTQYF. The CDR3 DNA reads TGTGCCAGCAGTTTATCCCTAGCGGGGCTAACAGATACGCAGTATTTT.

The chain joins TRBV20-1 to TRBJ2-1, with D possibly matching TRBD2 (5 bases). The germline CDR1 and CDR2 sequences are DFQATT and SNEGSKA (reference sequence). The CDR3 spans 13 residues. Trimming removed 3 bases from V and 8 bases from J, with 14 bases in between. CDR3 in amino acids: CSASYPSMHEQFF. The CDR3 region has the DNA TGCAGTGCTAGTTACCCTAGCATGCATGAGCAGTTCTTC.

CDR3 DNA: TGTGCCAGTAGTATAGCGGGCTGGGACCCTCGGAATGAGCAGTTCTTC. It yields the protein CASSIAGWDPRNEQFF. V usage is TRBV19 and J usage is TRBJ2-1, with D perhaps TRBD1 or TRBD2 (5 bases each). The V gene's germline CDR1 is LNHDA and CDR2 SQIVND (reference sequence). This CDR3 is built from 16 residues. V was clipped by 1 base and J by 7 bases, with 17 bases between them.

In its sample, this clonotype was seen many times. V usage is TRBV6-6 and J usage is TRBJ2-1; TRBD2 might be the D (6 bases). Germline CDR1 is MNHNY and CDR2 is SVGAGI (reference sequence). The CDR3 contains 14 residues. Trimming shortened V by 7 bases and J by 2 bases, and 12 bases separated the two germline ends. CDR3 DNA sequence: TGTGCCAGCACCGCGGGGTCAACCTACAATGAGCAGTTCTTC. This encodes CASTAGSTYNEQFF.

This sequence joins TRBV20-1 and TRBJ1-4; TRBD1 agrees at 7 bases. CDR1 is DFQATT, CDR2 SNEGSKA, per germline (reference sequence). This CDR3 comprises 13 residues. The trim removed 4 bases at V and 8 bases at J, leaving 7 bases unmatched. CDR3 sequence: CSAKLDRVEKLFF. The CDR3 DNA reads TGCAGTGCTAAATTAGACAGGGTCGAAAAACTGTTTTTT.

This clonotype is classed as medium-sized (0.01 to 0.1%). CDR3 protein: CASRLEVETGGFRTDTQYF. The CDR3 nucleotides are TGTGCAAGTCGCTTGGAGGTCGAAACGGGAGGTTTCCGCACAGATACGCAGTATTTT. The J gene is TRBJ2-3, the V gene TRBV12-2; the table's D gene call, TRBD2, was not cross checked with the DNA. TRBV12-2 is marked as a pseudogene. This CDR3 is 19 amino acids long.

V usage is TRBV9 and J usage is TRBJ1-5, with unresolved D. CDR3 length: 16 amino acids. V shed 0 bases and J shed 1 base, with 11 bases lying between them. Looked up from germline, CDR1 is SGDLS and CDR2 is YYNGEE. CDR3: CASSVARSVSNQPQHF. The CDR3 DNA reads TGTGCCAGCAGCGTAGCTCGTTCCGTGAGCAATCAGCCCCAGCATTTT.

This clonotype was seen a few times. The rearrangement links TRBV2 to TRBJ2-1, with a tentative D call TRBD2 (5 bases). The CDR3 runs 15 residues. CDR1 is SNHLY and CDR2 is FYNNEI in the germline V gene. The V end lost 0 bases, the J end lost 0 bases, and 6 bases lay between the germline ends. This chain's CDR3 is CASSEAGSSYNEQFF. The CDR3 nucleotides read TGTGCCAGCAGTGAAGCAGGGAGCTCCTACAATGAGCAGTTCTTC.

This clonotype has just a few counts. The rearrangement links TRBV27 to TRBJ1-1; D possibly corresponds to TRBD1 (5 bases). The CDR3 is 13 residues long. The V gene lost 2 bases and the J gene lost 4 bases, with 8 bases spanning the gap. CDR1 is MNHEY, CDR2 SMNVEV, per germline (reference sequence). CDR3 DNA sequence: TGTGCCAGCAGTTTAGGCAGGGCCACTGAAGCTTTCTTT. It specifies CASSLGRATEAFF.

This clonotype was detected a few times. The genes are TRBV11-1 and TRBJ2-3; D is perhaps TRBD1 (5 bases). Looked up from germline, CDR1 is SGHAT and CDR2 is FQDESV (reference sequence). V was trimmed by 5 bases and J by 1 base, leaving 16 bases between them. The CDR3 totals 16 residues. The CDR3 nucleotides read TGTGCCAGCAGCGGGGCGGCCCAACCGGGCACAGATACGCAGTATTTT. Translated, it gives CASSGAAQPGTDTQYF.

This clonotype was counted many times. The chain uses TRBV30 and TRBJ2-4, with D unresolved. Trimming stripped 5 bases from V and 0 bases from J, with 8 bases between. From germline, CDR1 is GTSNPN and CDR2 SVGIG (reference sequence). The CDR3 totals 13 residues. CDR3 coding DNA: TGTGCCTGGGATCTGAGAGCCAAAAACATTCAGTACTTC. Translated: CAWDLRAKNIQYF.

V gene TRBV6-1 combines with J gene TRBJ1-1; D gene uncertain. Trimming stripped 8 bases from V and 10 bases from J, with 17 bases between. Germline CDR1 is MNHNS and CDR2 is SASEGT. The CDR3 has 12 residues. For the CDR3, the DNA is TGTGCCAGCGATAGAGAAACGCCCGGAGCTTTCTTT. Translated: CASDRETPGAFF.

This clonotype appeared a few times. The DNA for the CDR3 is TGTGCCAGCAGCTTACCACCCTCCCATGAGCAGTTCTTC. Protein: CASSLPPSHEQFF. The gene calls are TRBV7-2 and TRBJ2-1; D call uncertain. The CDR3 totals 13 residues. Germline V lookup: CDR1 SGHTA, CDR2 FQGNSA. V was trimmed by 2 bases and J by 8 bases, leaving 10 bases between them.